This T cell receptor (beta chain) was found in a study of cytomegalovirus exposure and HLA in healthy donors. Only one count was recorded for this clone. Its cognate antigen is unknown. Sequencing used immunoSEQ multiplex PCR; TCRdb keeps in-frame clones, though not all of them. The data contain about 73,000 clones, 70% to 90% of them singletons. The CDR3 is 12 residues long. Germline values: CDR1 SGDLS, CDR2 YYNGEE. V lost 0 bases and J lost 5, with 5 bases in between. Findings and caveats of the study: In the roughly 130 validation repertoires, a later analysis found that first-cohort TCR clusters tended to co-occur.

This TCR was recovered from a woman between 18 and 30 years old in good health and CMV-seropositive. What was sequenced was PBMCs. V and J are TRBV9 and TRBJ2-5; D not resolved. The chain's CDR3 is CASSVDGETQYF. The CDR3 DNA is TGTGCCAGCAGCGTAGACGGGGAGACCCAGTACTTC. The variable domain in full, with the rest retrieved from reference TRBV9 and TRBJ2-5, is DSGVTQTPKHLITATGQRVTLRCSPRSGDLSVYWYQQSLDQGLQFLIQYYNGEERAKGNILERFSAQQFPDLHSELNLSSLELGDSALYFCASSVDGETQYFGPGTRLLVL.